A single sample is the source of the 14 T cell receptor beta chains below, sequenced in a study of vaccination effects on CD4 cells after COVID-19. ViraFEST used viral peptide pools to expand antigen-specific CD4+ T cells before sequencing. The culture ran for roughly ten days before CD4+ T cells were isolated. Vaccinated recipients, who were negative for nucleocapsid antibodies, had no history of SARS-CoV-2 infection. Their recognized antigens are unknown. The protocol was immunoSEQ multiplex PCR, while the TCRdb copy is restricted to in-frame clones and leaves out a portion. This table holds roughly 41,000 clones, 70% to 85% found once. The source was CD4+ T cells from PBMCs cultured with HCoV-NL63 spike peptides, collected before COVID-19 vaccination. These receptors were taken from a human donor who received a COVID-19 vaccine.

The chain recombines TRBV19 with TRBJ1-1; 11 bases agree with TRBD1. The CDR3 sequence is 15 residues long. The ends lost 2 bases at V and 5 bases at J; junction bases unmatched: 4. Per germline, CDR1 LNHDA and CDR2 SQIVND (reference sequence). The CDR3 reads CASSIWDRGGTEAFF. Here the CDR3 DNA reads TGTGCCAGTAGTATATGGGACAGGGGGGGAACTGAAGCTTTCTTT. The variable domain in full, completed from reference TRBV19 and TRBJ1-1, reads DGGITQSPKYLFRKEGQNVTLSCEQNLNHDAMYWYRQDPGQGLRLIYYSQIVNDFQKGDIAEGYSVSREKKESFPLTVTSAQKNPTAFYLCASSIWDRGGTEAFFGQGTRLTVV.

CDR3 residues: CASSGGDTQYF. The CDR3 DNA is TGCGCCAGCAGTGGCGGGGATACGCAGTATTTT. The chain links TRBV5-1 to TRBJ2-3, with D possibly being TRBD2 (5 bases). This CDR3 has 11 residues. CDR1 is SGHRS, CDR2 YFSETQ, per germline. V lost 5 bases and J lost 6, with 7 bases in between.

The chain employs TRBV28 and TRBJ2-5; D unresolved. CDR3 length: 14 amino acids. The V gene lost 2 bases and the J gene lost 1 base, with 8 bases spanning the gap. Germline V gene sequence: CDR1 MDHEN, CDR2 SYDVKM. The CDR3 loop reads CASSLMGPQETQYF. Written as DNA, the CDR3 is TGTGCCAGCAGTTTAATGGGTCCCCAAGAGACCCAGTACTTC.

This clone was observed a handful of times. V gene TRBV5-8 combines with J gene TRBJ2-3, with a tentative D call TRBD2 (7 bases). Germline-derived CDR1 and CDR2 are SGHTS and YDEGEE. V lost 7 bases, J lost 2 bases, and 17 bases lay in between. The CDR3 spans 15 residues. CDR3 DNA: TGTGCCAGCCCCTGGTGGGGGGGCCCCACAGATACGCAGTATTTT. It specifies CASPWWGGPTDTQYF.

This chain joins TRBV3-1 (or the pseudogene TRBV3-2) and TRBJ1-5; weak D call: TRBD1 (5 bases). V gave up 3 bases and J gave up 4 bases, with 7 bases separating them. This CDR3 has 13 amino acids. Germline CDR1 reads LGHDT; CDR2 reads YNNKEL (reference sequence). The CDR3: CASSHGANQPQHF. The CDR3 nucleotides read TGTGCCAGCAGCCACGGGGCGAATCAGCCCCAGCATTTT.

V is TRBV24-1 and J is TRBJ1-1, with unresolved D. The ends were cut back, 2 bases at V and 1 base at J, with 10 bases in the middle. The CDR3 length is 15 residues. Germline CDR1 reads KGHDR; CDR2 reads SFDVKD. The CDR3 region has the DNA TGTGCCACCAGTGATTCTCGCAGACCGAACACTGAAGCTTTCTTT. Its protein is CATSDSRRPNTEAFF.

This clone has only one observation. V usage is TRBV6-5 and J usage is TRBJ1-1, with D unclear. This CDR3 region has 13 residues. CDR1 is MNHEY, CDR2 SVGAGI, per germline. The V end was cut by 4 bases, the J end by 2 bases, with 8 bases between. The CDR3 DNA follows: TGTGCCAGCAGTTCCCTGCCTAACACTGAAGCTTTCTTT. Encoded protein: CASSSLPNTEAFF.

The chain is built from TRBV29-1 and TRBJ1-2; 7 bases fit TRBD1. Germline CDR1 and CDR2: SQVTM and ANQGSEA. The CDR3 is made up of 14 amino acids. Trimming removed 6 bases from V and 3 bases from J; junction bases left unmatched: 10. CDR3 sequence: CSVDRTGDYYGYTF. The CDR3 region has the DNA TGCAGCGTAGATAGGACAGGCGATTACTATGGCTACACCTTC.

The rearrangement joins TRBV2 to TRBJ1-3; D unresolved. Germline assignment: CDR1 SNHLY and CDR2 FYNNEI. The CDR3 length is 13 residues. With 6 bases removed from V and 0 bases from J, the gap between germline ends came to 6 bases. The chain's CDR3 is CASRAYSGNTIYF. The CDR3 DNA is TGTGCCAGCAGGGCGTACTCTGGAAACACCATATATTTT.

The rearrangement links TRBV5-1 to TRBJ1-2, with 9 bases lining up with TRBD1. The trim removed 4 bases at V and 5 bases at J, leaving 3 bases unmatched. The CDR3 consists of 13 residues. Germline V gene sequence: CDR1 SGHRS, CDR2 YFSETQ. The CDR3 spells CASSDGTGYGYTF. The CDR3 DNA follows: TGCGCCAGCAGCGATGGGACAGGGTATGGCTACACCTTC.

V and J are TRBV5-4 and TRBJ2-3; 8 positions match TRBD1. The ends lost 4 bases at V and 0 bases at J; junction bases unmatched: 1. CDR1 and CDR2 (germline): SGHNT, YYREEE (reference sequence). This CDR3 spans 14 amino acids. The CDR3 DNA reads TGTGCCAGCAGCCGGACAGGGAGCACAGATACGCAGTATTTT. It encodes CASSRTGSTDTQYF.

This clone was detected once. The J gene is TRBJ2-2, the V gene TRBV3-1 (or the pseudogene TRBV3-2), with 13 bases identical to TRBD2. The CDR3 is 16 amino acids. V lost 5 bases, J lost 4 bases, and 4 bases stayed unmatched. Germline V CDR1 and CDR2: LGHDT, YNNKEL (reference sequence). In DNA, the CDR3 is TGTGCCAGCAGCGCACTAGCGGGGGGGGGCACCGGGGAGCTGTTTTTT. Residues: CASSALAGGGTGELFF.

The count of this clone is one. The chain links TRBV2 to TRBJ1-1; TRBD1 matches 8 bases. The germline V gene encodes CDR1 SNHLY and CDR2 FYNNEI. The CDR3 runs 16 residues. Losses at the gene ends were 7 bases for V and 0 bases for J; bases not matched to a gene: 10. In DNA form, the CDR3 reads TGTGCCAGCACCGACAGGGGAAGAGCCTTGAACACTGAAGCTTTCTTT. Translated, it gives CASTDRGRALNTEAFF. The variable domain in full, with the rest retrieved from reference TRBV2 and TRBJ1-1, is EPEVTQTPSHQVTQMGQEVILRCVPISNHLYFYWYRQILGQKVEFLVSFYNNEISEKSEIFDDQFSVERPDGSNFTLKIRSTKLEDSAMYFCASTDRGRALNTEAFFGQGTRLTVV.

This clone was seen only a few times. J is TRBJ2-3 and V is TRBV3-1 (or the pseudogene TRBV3-2); 8 bases map to TRBD2. CDR1 is LGHDT, CDR2 YNNKEL, per germline (reference sequence). CDR3 length equals 16 residues. V lost 1 base, J lost 2 bases, and 5 bases stayed unmatched. CDR3 sequence: CASSQGVAGLTDTQYF. CDR3 in DNA: TGTGCCAGCAGCCAAGGGGTAGCGGGGCTCACAGATACGCAGTATTTT.